This entry concerns a single T cell receptor (beta chain). The antigen is unknown. With 60 Vbeta and 13 Jbeta primers, the PCR was carried out. Profiled with immunoSEQ multiplex PCR; TCRdb holds only in-frame clones, not every one. The sample has some 90,000 clones; about 80% are singletons. This entry belongs to a study of cytomegalovirus exposure and HLA in healthy donors. In the study overall: HLA-typed donors were the source of about 90 million unique TCRs held in an early data release. Regarding the study as a whole: Later examination showed HLA-associated TCR beta chains had greater clonal expansion than equally common others. A missense DCLRE1C variant was associated with V- and J-gene trimming of TCR beta chains in a later analysis, and an independent cohort replicated the association.

Specimen: PBMCs. The source is a man aged 25-40 years in good health and CMV-seropositive.

CDR3 bases: TGTGCCAGCAGCCGCCTCCCCTGGGGGGGGGAAACAGATACGCAGTATTTT. Its protein is CASSRLPWGGETDTQYF. This chain uses TRBV11-2 with TRBJ2-3; 7 nucleotides align to TRBD2. Germline V gene sequence: CDR1 SGHAT, CDR2 FQNNGV. Trimming removed 5 bases from V and 3 bases from J; junction bases left unmatched: 14. The CDR3 runs 17 residues.